This TCR beta chain is from a study of lymphopenia after photon versus proton radiotherapy. Points from the study as a whole: Under photons, naive T cells and diversity fell while effector/memory populations rose. Only patients who died were analyzed for survival; proton advantage is unproven. Post-nadir diversity loss with photons came from oligoclonal expansion, particularly CD8+ Temra cells.

As for this clone: Its antigen is not identified.

The assay was immunoSEQ multiplex PCR, and TCRdb's table has in-frame clones only and misses some. The table lists 55,000 to 75,000 clones, approximately 91% of them singletons. The clonotype comes from a woman between 65 and 79 years old with pancreatic cancer. The sample consisted of peripheral blood, taken from a patient treated with photon-based radiotherapy.

The CDR3 DNA is TGTGCCAGCAGTGAAGGAGGGGGAGGTGAAAAACTGTTTTTT. This gives the protein CASSEGGGGEKLFF. The rearrangement uses TRBV25-1 and TRBJ1-4, with a possible D match to TRBD1 (6 bases). This CDR3 is 14 amino acids long. The ends were cut back, 2 bases at V and 7 bases at J, with 11 bases in the middle. In germline, CDR1 is MGHDK, CDR2 SYGVNS.